This TCR beta chain appears in the sequencing data of a study of radiotherapy plus CTLA-4 blockade in lung cancer. The V and J ends lost 0 bases and 0 bases, in that order; junction bases with no gene match: 11. This CDR3 comprises 19 residues. Germline CDR1 reads SGHAT; CDR2 reads FQNNGV. Chemo-refractory metastatic non-small-cell lung cancer patients received focal radiation with ipilimumab CTLA-4 blockade. Sequenced by immunoSEQ multiplex PCR; TCRdb stores in-frame clones only, minus some. The sample comprises 75,000 or so clones, approximately 80% of which are singletons, and 7% to 7.5% rests with the top ten.

The rearrangement uses TRBV11-2 and TRBJ2-1; the match to TRBD2 covers 7 bases. Material: peripheral blood, obtained from a patient treated with radiotherapy plus ipilimumab. The receptor was isolated from a human donor with non-small cell lung cancer who had a complete response to radiotherapy plus ipilimumab. CDR3 nucleotide sequence: TGTGCCAGCAGCTTAGAAAGTACTAGCGCAACGCTCTCCTACAATGAGCAGTTCTTC. It translates to CASSLESTSATLSYNEQFF.